This T cell receptor beta chain originates from a study of long-term antiretroviral therapy in people with HIV. The authors ran the immunoSEQ assay, v3.0, at survey level. TCRdb's copy holds only in-frame clones and misses some; the assay was immunoSEQ multiplex PCR. The top ten clones hold approximately 10% of a sample with around 30,000 clones, nearly 95% of them seen once. The CDR3 sequence is 16 residues long. V was clipped by 1 base and J by 2 bases, with 14 bases between them. Germline loops: CDR1 LGHNA, CDR2 YSLEER. The chain links TRBV4-3 to TRBJ1-2, with no clear D. Specimen: unsorted PBMCs, collected 6.2 years after starting antiretroviral therapy. The receptor was isolated from a man aged 35-49 years with HIV. The DNA of the CDR3 is TGCGCCAGCAGCCAAGGCACCGGACCTCGGAACTATGGCTACACCTTC. It translates to CASSQGTGPRNYGYTF.